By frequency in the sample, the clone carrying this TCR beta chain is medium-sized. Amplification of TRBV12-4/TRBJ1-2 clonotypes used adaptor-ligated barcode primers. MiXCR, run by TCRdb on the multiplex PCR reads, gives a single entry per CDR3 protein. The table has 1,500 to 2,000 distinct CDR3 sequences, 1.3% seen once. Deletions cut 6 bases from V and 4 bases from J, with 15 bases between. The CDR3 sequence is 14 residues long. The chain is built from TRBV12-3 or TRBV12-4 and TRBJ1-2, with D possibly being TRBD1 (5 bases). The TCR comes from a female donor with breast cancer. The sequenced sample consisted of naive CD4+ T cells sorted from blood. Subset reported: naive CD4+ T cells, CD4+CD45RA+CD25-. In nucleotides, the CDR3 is TGTGCCAGCAGCCTTCTAGACAGAATCTATGGCTACACCTTC. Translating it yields CASSLLDRIYGYTF.